This record covers a single TCR beta chain. The protocol was immunoSEQ multiplex PCR, while the TCRdb copy is restricted to in-frame clones and leaves out a portion. The repertoire holds under 200,000 clones, with 85% to 95% as singletons. This sample is part of a study of shared clonotypes between healthy human individuals. The length of the CDR3 is 17 residues. Trimming stripped 4 bases from V and 4 bases from J, with 26 bases between. Germline CDR1 reads SQVTM; CDR2 reads ANQGSEA. This sequence originates from a woman aged 25-40 years in good health. Sequences were obtained from naive CD4+ T cells sorted from blood. The sample's subset: CD45RA+ positively selected. The chain links TRBV29-1 to TRBJ2-7; a possible D gene is TRBD1 (5 bases). CDR3 loop: CSVARGPGRSETYEQYF. CDR3 sequence (DNA): TGCAGCGTTGCTAGGGGCCCCGGGCGTTCGGAGACATACGAGCAGTACTTC.